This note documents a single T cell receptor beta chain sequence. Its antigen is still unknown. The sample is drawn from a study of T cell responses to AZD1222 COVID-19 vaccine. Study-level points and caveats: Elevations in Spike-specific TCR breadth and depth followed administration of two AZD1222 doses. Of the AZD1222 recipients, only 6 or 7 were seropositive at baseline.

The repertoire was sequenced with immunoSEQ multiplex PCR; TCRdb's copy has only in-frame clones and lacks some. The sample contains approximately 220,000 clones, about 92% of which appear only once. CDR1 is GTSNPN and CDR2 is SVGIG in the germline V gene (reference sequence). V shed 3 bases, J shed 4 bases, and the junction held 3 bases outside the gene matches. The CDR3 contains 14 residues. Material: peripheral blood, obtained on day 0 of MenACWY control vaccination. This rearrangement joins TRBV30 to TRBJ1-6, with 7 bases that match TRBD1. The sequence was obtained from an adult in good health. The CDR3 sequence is CAWSRDSYNSPLHF. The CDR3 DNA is TGTGCCTGGAGCCGGGACAGTTATAATTCACCCCTCCACTTT.